One T cell receptor (beta chain) is described in this entry. V was clipped by 1 base and J by 10 bases, with 17 bases between them. The CDR3 totals 15 residues. Germline V gives CDR1 KGHSH, CDR2 LQKENI. The data were taken from a study of blood T cell repertoires in COVID-19. Looking at the study overall: Both acute and convalescent COVID-19 samples were obtained from the United States, Italy and Spain. From T cells, B-cell-depleted T cells, or PBMCs came the material, which was cDNA or gDNA.

As processed by the authors: Nucleated cell counts were estimated from reference gene primer amplification. Assay: immunoSEQ multiplex PCR; the TCRdb copy retains only in-frame clones and omits some. V and J calls and clone size are copied from that table; D and trimming were computed from the DNA. The data show some 200,000 clones, 84% seen once. The rearrangement joins TRBV18 to TRBJ2-1, with D tentatively TRBD2 (5 bases). Material: peripheral blood. The receptor was isolated from a man in his forties or fifties with active or convalescent COVID-19. The CDR3 nucleotides read TGTGCCAGCTCACCACTAGCGCGGTGGCTCAGCGAGCAGTTCTTC. Its protein product is CASSPLARWLSEQFF.